The present entry profiles one TCR beta chain with its context. These data originate in a study of graft-versus-host responses after intestinal transplantation. The overall study: Transplant recipients had multivisceral, liver-intestinal, or isolated intestinal grafts. Following induction with anti-thymocyte globulin, all recipients were given tacrolimus and steroids for 2 to 4 years.

From germline, CDR1 is SGHNT and CDR2 YYREEE (reference sequence). This CDR3 comprises 13 residues. V was cut by 7 bases and J by 2 bases, with 11 bases left in between. The data were produced by immunoSEQ multiplex PCR, yet TCRdb's version contains in-frame clones alone and is incomplete. The sample has approximately 58,000 clones, under 95% seen once. The specimen comprised PBMCs, sampled about 120 days after intestinal transplantation. V usage is TRBV5-4 and J usage is TRBJ2-3; weak D call: TRBD2 (6 bases). The TCR originated in a human patient who received an intestinal transplant, so some T cells may come from the graft donor. CDR3 bases: TGTGCCAGCCCGGGACTCTACACAGATACGCAGTATTTT. It is translated as CASPGLYTDTQYF. Complete variable domain (other parts from reference TRBV5-4 and TRBJ2-3): ETGVTQSPTHLIKTRGQQVTLRCSSQSGHNTVSWYQQALGQGPQFIFQYYREEENGRGNFPPRFSGLQFPNYSSELNVNALELDDSALYLCASPGLYTDTQYFGPGTRLTVL.